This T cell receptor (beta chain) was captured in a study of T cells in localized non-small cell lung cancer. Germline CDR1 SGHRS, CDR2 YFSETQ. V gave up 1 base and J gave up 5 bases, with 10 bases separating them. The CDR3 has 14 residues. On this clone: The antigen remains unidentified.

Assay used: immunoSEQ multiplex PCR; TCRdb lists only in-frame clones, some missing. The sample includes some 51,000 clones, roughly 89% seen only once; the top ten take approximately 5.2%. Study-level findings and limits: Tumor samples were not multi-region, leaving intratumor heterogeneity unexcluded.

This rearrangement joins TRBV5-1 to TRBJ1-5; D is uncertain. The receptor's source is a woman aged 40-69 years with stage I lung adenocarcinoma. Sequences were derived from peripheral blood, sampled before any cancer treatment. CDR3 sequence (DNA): TGCGCCAGCAGCTTGAGCGGTTTGGATCAGCCCCAGCATTTT. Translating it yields CASSLSGLDQPQHF. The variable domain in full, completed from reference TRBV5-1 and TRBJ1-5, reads KAGVTQTPRYLIKTRGQQVTLSCSPISGHRSVSWYQQTPGQGLQFLFEYFSETQRNKGNFPGRFSGRQFSNSRSEMNVSTLELGDSALYLCASSLSGLDQPQHFGDGTRLSIL.